This T cell receptor (beta chain) appears in the sequencing data of a study of T cell responses to AZD1222 COVID-19 vaccine. Notes on this clone: Its antigen is not known.

Overall study findings and caveats: Regions 160-218 and 743-854 held dominance among vaccine-associated CD4 TCRs, which spanned spike.

The length of the CDR3 is 13 residues. Germline CDR1 SGHTA, CDR2 FQGNSA. Trimming pared 11 bases from V and 6 bases from J, leaving 18 bases between. Clones were sequenced by immunoSEQ multiplex PCR, and TCRdb holds only the in-frame ones, with some missing. Of 150,000 or so clones listed, 89% were seen once; the top ten hold just over 5%. The clonotype comes from an adult in good health. V is TRBV7-2 and J is TRBJ2-3; maybe TRBD2 (7 bases). This material consisted of peripheral blood, taken on day 0 of AZD1222 vaccination. As DNA, the CDR3 is TGTGCCGGACGACGGGGGGCAGGGGATACGCAGTATTTT. This sequence encodes CAGRRGAGDTQYF. The variable domain in full, with the rest retrieved from reference TRBV7-2 and TRBJ2-3, is GAGVSQSPSNKVTEKGKDVELRCDPISGHTALYWYRQSLGQGLEFLIYFQGNSAPDKSGLPSDRFSAERTGGSVSTLTIQRTQQEDSAVYLCAGRRGAGDTQYFGPGTRLTVL.